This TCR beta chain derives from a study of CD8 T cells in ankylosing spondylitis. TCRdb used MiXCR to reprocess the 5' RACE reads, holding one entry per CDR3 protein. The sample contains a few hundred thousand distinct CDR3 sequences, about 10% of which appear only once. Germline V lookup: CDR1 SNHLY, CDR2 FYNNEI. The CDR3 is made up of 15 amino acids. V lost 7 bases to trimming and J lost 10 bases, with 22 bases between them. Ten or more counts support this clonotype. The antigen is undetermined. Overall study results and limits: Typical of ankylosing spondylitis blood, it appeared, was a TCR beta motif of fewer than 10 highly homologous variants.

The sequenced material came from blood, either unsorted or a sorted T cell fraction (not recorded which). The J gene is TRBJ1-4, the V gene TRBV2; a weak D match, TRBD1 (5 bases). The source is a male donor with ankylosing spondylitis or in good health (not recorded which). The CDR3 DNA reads TGTGCCAGCAAAGGAGACGGGACGGAGTCCGGAAAACTGTTTTTT. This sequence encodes CASKGDGTESGKLFF.